This is a list of T cell receptor beta chains from one sample in a study of cytotoxic CD8 clonotypes in ibrutinib-treated CLL. Some clones are missing from TCRdb's copy, which holds only in-frame ones; the method was immunoSEQ multiplex PCR. This sample yields 200,000 or so clones, of which approximately 79% are seen a single time; about an eighth belongs to the top ten. The source material was PBMCs, sampled after 12 months of ibrutinib treatment. These receptors originate from a human donor with chronic lymphocytic leukemia. Both conserved end residues are part of each CDR3. D genes are given only for firm matches. For some rows the clone size is stated as once, few or many, or as a class when expanded; others skip it.

v_call: TRBV6-5; d_call: .; j_call: TRBJ2-5; clone_size: .; cdr3_nt: TGTGCCAGCTCGTGGGAAGGGACCCAAGAGACCCAGTACTTC; cdr3_aa: CASSWEGTQETQYF
v_call: TRBV28; d_call: TRBD2; j_call: TRBJ2-7; clone_size: .; cdr3_nt: TGTGCCAGCAGTGCGACTAGCGGGAGGGGCTACGAGCAGTACTTC; cdr3_aa: CASSATSGRGYEQYF
v_call: TRBV5-4; d_call: .; j_call: TRBJ2-7; clone_size: once; cdr3_nt: TGTGCCAGCAGGCCCATGGGGCGGGGCAAGGGGGAGCAGTACTTC; cdr3_aa: CASRPMGRGKGEQYF
v_call: TRBV5-6; d_call: .; j_call: TRBJ1-6; clone_size: few; cdr3_nt: TGTGCCAGCAGCTTGGAGGGATTTAATTCACCCCTCCACTTT; cdr3_aa: CASSLEGFNSPLHF
v_call: TRBV14; d_call: .; j_call: TRBJ2-7; clone_size: .; cdr3_nt: TGTGCCAGCAGCCAAGATCTAAACACAAAGAGGGAGCAGTACTTC; cdr3_aa: CASSQDLNTKREQYF
v_call: TRBV5-4; d_call: .; j_call: TRBJ2-7; clone_size: .; cdr3_nt: TGTGCCAGCAGTTCCTTAAGGGCGGTCGACTACGAGCAGTACTTC; cdr3_aa: CASSSLRAVDYEQYF
v_call: TRBV2; d_call: .; j_call: TRBJ1-3; clone_size: few; cdr3_nt: TGTGCCAGCAGTGGACAGCATGCCGGCTCTGGAAACACCATATATTTT; cdr3_aa: CASSGQHAGSGNTIYF
v_call: TRBV7-9; d_call: .; j_call: TRBJ2-7; clone_size: .; cdr3_nt: TGTGCCAGCAGCCTTAGGGGGGTGAGCTCCTACGAGCAGTACTTC; cdr3_aa: CASSLRGVSSYEQYF
v_call: TRBV7-6; d_call: .; j_call: TRBJ2-2; clone_size: .; cdr3_nt: TGTGCCAGCAGCTTAGTGCAGGGGGGTACCGGGGAGCTGTTTTTT; cdr3_aa: CASSLVQGGTGELFF
v_call: TRBV6-1; d_call: .; j_call: TRBJ1-4; clone_size: .; cdr3_nt: TGTGCCAGCAGTTTAAGCAATGAGGGCCTACTGTTTTTT; cdr3_aa: CASSLSNEGLLFF
v_call: TRBV28; d_call: TRBD2; j_call: TRBJ2-3; clone_size: .; cdr3_nt: TGTGCCAGCAGTCTCCTAGCGGGAGGCGCCCTGACCAGTTATACGCAGTATTTT; cdr3_aa: CASSLLAGGALTSYTQYF
v_call: TRBV5-1; d_call: TRBD2; j_call: TRBJ2-3; clone_size: .; cdr3_nt: TGCGCCAGCCCTGGGTTGGGGCCGGGACTACTTTTGGATACGCAGTATTTT; cdr3_aa: CASPGLGPGLLLDTQYF
v_call: TRBV13; d_call: .; j_call: TRBJ1-3; clone_size: .; cdr3_nt: TGTGCCAGCAGCGCAATTACTAACAGGGAATCTGGAAACACCATATATTTT; cdr3_aa: CASSAITNRESGNTIYF
v_call: TRBV27; d_call: .; j_call: TRBJ2-1; clone_size: .; cdr3_nt: TGTGCCACCCTCCGGCGAGGGGGGTGGGATGAGCAGTTCTTC; cdr3_aa: CATLRRGGWDEQFF
v_call: TRBV30; d_call: .; j_call: TRBJ1-1; clone_size: .; cdr3_nt: TGTGCCTGGAGTGTTTTGTTCACTGAAGCTTTCTTT; cdr3_aa: CAWSVLFTEAFF
v_call: TRBV9; d_call: .; j_call: TRBJ2-7; clone_size: .; cdr3_nt: TGTGCCAGCAGCGTAGATCCCCTAGGCTACGAGCAGTACTTC; cdr3_aa: CASSVDPLGYEQYF
v_call: TRBV19; d_call: TRBD2; j_call: TRBJ2-3; clone_size: .; cdr3_nt: TGTGCCAGTAGTAGGGGGACTAGCGGGATAGGCACAGATACGCAGTATTTT; cdr3_aa: CASSRGTSGIGTDTQYF
v_call: TRBV28; d_call: .; j_call: TRBJ2-4; clone_size: .; cdr3_nt: TGTGCCAGCAGTAGGGGGGCTCGGTCCAAAAACATTCAGTACTTC; cdr3_aa: CASSRGARSKNIQYF
v_call: TRBV7-9; d_call: .; j_call: TRBJ2-5; clone_size: .; cdr3_nt: TGTGCCAGCAGCCCCGCAGCGGACAGTCGGACGGAGACCCAGTACTTC; cdr3_aa: CASSPAADSRTETQYF
v_call: TRBV14; d_call: .; j_call: TRBJ2-2; clone_size: .; cdr3_nt: TGTGCCAGCAGTCGTCGATTTGCCGGGGAGCTGTTTTTT; cdr3_aa: CASSRRFAGELFF
v_call: TRBV2; d_call: TRBD1; j_call: TRBJ1-5; clone_size: many; cdr3_nt: TGTGCCAGCAGAACCGGGACAGGGGGCGCGGGAAGCAATCAGCCCCAGCATTTT; cdr3_aa: CASRTGTGGAGSNQPQHF
v_call: TRBV5-6; d_call: TRBD1; j_call: TRBJ2-5; clone_size: .; cdr3_nt: TGTGCCAGCAGCTTACAGGGGATCCAAGAGACCCAGTACTTC; cdr3_aa: CASSLQGIQETQYF
v_call: TRBV6-4; d_call: .; j_call: TRBJ1-6; clone_size: few; cdr3_nt: TGTGCCAGCAGTGACTCGGGGTACGGATCACCCCTCCACTTT; cdr3_aa: CASSDSGYGSPLHF
v_call: TRBV21-1; d_call: .; j_call: TRBJ2-7; clone_size: .; cdr3_nt: TGTGCCAGCACCATCCAGCCGGCGGGGGGGACACGATCCTACGAGCAGTACTTC; cdr3_aa: CASTIQPAGGTRSYEQYF
v_call: TRBV7-8; d_call: .; j_call: TRBJ2-7; clone_size: .; cdr3_nt: TGTGCCAGCAGCTTCGGGGGCCCCTACGAGCAGTACTTC; cdr3_aa: CASSFGGPYEQYF
v_call: TRBV19; d_call: .; j_call: TRBJ1-5; clone_size: few; cdr3_nt: TGTGCCAGTAGTAGGATAGATGGCCTCAGCAATCAGCCCCAGCATTTT; cdr3_aa: CASSRIDGLSNQPQHF
v_call: TRBV6-5; d_call: .; j_call: TRBJ1-1; clone_size: .; cdr3_nt: TGTGCCAGCAGTTACTCGATGGTAGGATTAGAGGCTTTCTTT; cdr3_aa: CASSYSMVGLEAFF
v_call: TRBV11-2; d_call: TRBD2; j_call: TRBJ2-7; clone_size: .; cdr3_nt: TGTGCCAGCAGCCAGGTCAGGCTAGCGGGCCACGAGCAGTACTTC; cdr3_aa: CASSQVRLAGHEQYF
v_call: TRBV5-1; d_call: .; j_call: TRBJ2-7; clone_size: .; cdr3_nt: TGCGCCAGCAGCCACTCGAGAGCCCCCAGCTCCTACGAGCAGTACTTC; cdr3_aa: CASSHSRAPSSYEQYF
v_call: TRBV7-8; d_call: .; j_call: TRBJ2-6; clone_size: .; cdr3_nt: TGTGCCAGCAGCTTACGTGGAGTGATCTCTGGGGCCAACGTCCTGACTTTC; cdr3_aa: CASSLRGVISGANVLTF
v_call: TRBV10-3; d_call: .; j_call: TRBJ2-7; clone_size: .; cdr3_nt: TGTGCCATCAGTGATACTTGGGGCACCTACGAGCAGTACTTC; cdr3_aa: CAISDTWGTYEQYF
v_call: TRBV10-3; d_call: TRBD2; j_call: TRBJ2-1; clone_size: .; cdr3_nt: TGTGCCATCAGTGAGGTCGGGAGGGGGGGGACCGATGACAAAACACCCTACAATGAGCAGTTCTTC; cdr3_aa: CAISEVGRGGTDDKTPYNEQFF
v_call: TRBV6-6; d_call: .; j_call: TRBJ1-2; clone_size: .; cdr3_nt: TGTGCCAGCAGTTACCAAAAGGGCTACACCTTC; cdr3_aa: CASSYQKGYTF
v_call: TRBV9; d_call: .; j_call: TRBJ1-6; clone_size: .; cdr3_nt: TGTGCCAGCAGCGCCCAACAAGACCATATTTCACCCCTCCACTTT; cdr3_aa: CASSAQQDHISPLHF
v_call: TRBV30; d_call: .; j_call: TRBJ1-4; clone_size: .; cdr3_nt: TGTGCCTGGGGCCAGGGTAACGAAAAACTGTTTTTT; cdr3_aa: CAWGQGNEKLFF
v_call: TRBV4-2; d_call: .; j_call: TRBJ1-1; clone_size: .; cdr3_nt: TGTGCCAGCAGCCAAGTGGGGGGGGGCTCAAGTACTGAAGCTTTCTTT; cdr3_aa: CASSQVGGGSSTEAFF
v_call: TRBV4-1; d_call: .; j_call: TRBJ1-2; clone_size: .; cdr3_nt: TGCGCCAGCAACCAAGGTCCAGGGAAAGGGGGTGGCTACACCTTC; cdr3_aa: CASNQGPGKGGGYTF
v_call: TRBV23-1; d_call: .; j_call: TRBJ1-3; clone_size: few; cdr3_nt: TGCGCCAGCAGTCAATCATCCGGAAACACCATATATTTT; cdr3_aa: CASSQSSGNTIYF
v_call: TRBV9; d_call: TRBD2; j_call: TRBJ2-2; clone_size: .; cdr3_nt: TGTGCCAGCAGCGCACAAGGACTAGCATTAGACACCGGGGAGCTGTTTTTT; cdr3_aa: CASSAQGLALDTGELFF
v_call: TRBV2; d_call: .; j_call: TRBJ1-5; clone_size: .; cdr3_nt: TGTGCCGCGGGGCAGCGACAGGGCAATCAGCCCCAGCATTTT; cdr3_aa: CAAGQRQGNQPQHF
v_call: TRBV7-9; d_call: .; j_call: TRBJ2-7; clone_size: .; cdr3_nt: TGTGCCAGCAGCTTAGAAGGGGGGCCTTCCTACGAGCAGTACTTC; cdr3_aa: CASSLEGGPSYEQYF
v_call: TRBV19; d_call: TRBD1; j_call: TRBJ1-1; clone_size: .; cdr3_nt: TGTGCCAGTAGTACGACAGGGGCGCTAAACACTGAAGCTTTCTTT; cdr3_aa: CASSTTGALNTEAFF
v_call: TRBV19; d_call: .; j_call: TRBJ2-2; clone_size: .; cdr3_nt: TGTGCCAGTAGGATCATGGCAGGGATTGACGGGGAGCTGTTTTTT; cdr3_aa: CASRIMAGIDGELFF
v_call: TRBV6-1; d_call: .; j_call: TRBJ2-7; clone_size: .; cdr3_nt: TGTGCCAGCAGTGAACGAGAGGACTGGGTGCCCTACGAGCAGTACTTC; cdr3_aa: CASSEREDWVPYEQYF
v_call: TRBV15; d_call: .; j_call: TRBJ2-3; clone_size: .; cdr3_nt: TGTGCCACCAGCCGGGTCTCCTGGGCCCTGGGGACAGATACGCAGTATTTT; cdr3_aa: CATSRVSWALGTDTQYF
v_call: TRBV2; d_call: .; j_call: TRBJ2-1; clone_size: .; cdr3_nt: TGTGCCAGCTGGGACTCCTTCTCCTACAATGAGCAGTTCTTC; cdr3_aa: CASWDSFSYNEQFF
v_call: TRBV6-5; d_call: .; j_call: TRBJ1-3; clone_size: .; cdr3_nt: TGTGCCAGCAGGCCCTACACGGCCTCTGGAAACACCATATATTTT; cdr3_aa: CASRPYTASGNTIYF
v_call: TRBV9; d_call: .; j_call: TRBJ2-7; clone_size: few; cdr3_nt: TGTGCCAGCAGCGGAAAAGCGGATTCCTACGAGCAGTACTTC; cdr3_aa: CASSGKADSYEQYF
v_call: TRBV7-6; d_call: .; j_call: TRBJ2-3; clone_size: .; cdr3_nt: TGTGCCAGCAGTCCGACCAGGGTCACAGATACGCAGTATTTT; cdr3_aa: CASSPTRVTDTQYF
v_call: TRBV9; d_call: .; j_call: TRBJ2-2; clone_size: .; cdr3_nt: TGTGCCAGCAGCGTAGATCTGAACACCGGGGAGCTGTTTTTT; cdr3_aa: CASSVDLNTGELFF
v_call: TRBV9; d_call: .; j_call: TRBJ2-7; clone_size: .; cdr3_nt: TGTGCCAGCAGCGTAGGTCTGGGCCAAAGCTCCTACGAGCAGTACTTC; cdr3_aa: CASSVGLGQSSYEQYF
v_call: TRBV6-5; d_call: TRBD2; j_call: TRBJ2-2; clone_size: .; cdr3_nt: TGTGCCAGCAGTCAGCGGACTAGTCCCCCCGGGGAGCTGTTTTTT; cdr3_aa: CASSQRTSPPGELFF
v_call: TRBV28; d_call: .; j_call: TRBJ2-7; clone_size: .; cdr3_nt: TGTGCCAGCACCCCGACTACCCTATACGAGCAGTACTTC; cdr3_aa: CASTPTTLYEQYF